What follows describes a single TCR beta chain. This sample was taken from a study of OX40 agonist ivuxolimab in advanced cancers. Only in-frame clones appear in the TCRdb table, and some are missing; sequencing was by immunoSEQ multiplex PCR. The sample has tens of thousands of clones; roughly 88% are singletons. With 1 base removed from V and 16 bases from J, the gap between germline ends came to 11 bases. The CDR3 has 11 residues. The germline gives CDR1 SEHNR, CDR2 FQNEAQ (reference sequence). V and J are TRBV7-9 and TRBJ2-1; D might be TRBD1 (6 bases). This specimen was CD4+ or CD8+ T cells sorted from blood, taken in a trial of the OX40 agonist ivuxolimab. This clonotype was obtained from an adult with an advanced solid tumor such as melanoma, head and neck, liver or kidney cancer. In nucleotides, the CDR3 is TGTGCCAGCAGCTTAGAATGGGACAACTTCTTC. Its protein product is CASSLEWDNFF.